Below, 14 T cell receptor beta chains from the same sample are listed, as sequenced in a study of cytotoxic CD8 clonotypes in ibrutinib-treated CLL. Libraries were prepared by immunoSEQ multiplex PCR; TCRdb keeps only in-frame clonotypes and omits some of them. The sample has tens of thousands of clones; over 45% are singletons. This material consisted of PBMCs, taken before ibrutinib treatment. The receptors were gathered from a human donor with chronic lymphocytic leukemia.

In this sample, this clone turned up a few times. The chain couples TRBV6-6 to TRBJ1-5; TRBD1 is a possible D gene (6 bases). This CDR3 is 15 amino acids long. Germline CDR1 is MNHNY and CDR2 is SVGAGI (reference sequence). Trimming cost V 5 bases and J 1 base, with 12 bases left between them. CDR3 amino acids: CASSAKGGSNQPQHF. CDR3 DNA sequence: TGTGCCAGCAGTGCCAAGGGGGGGAGCAATCAGCCCCAGCATTTT.

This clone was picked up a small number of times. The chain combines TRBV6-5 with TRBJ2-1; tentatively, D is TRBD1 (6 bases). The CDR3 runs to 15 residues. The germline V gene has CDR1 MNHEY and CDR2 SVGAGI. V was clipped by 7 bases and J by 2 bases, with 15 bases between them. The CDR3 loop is CASKAPGATYNEQFF. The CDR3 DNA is TGTGCCAGCAAAGCCCCAGGGGCAACCTACAATGAGCAGTTCTTC.

The CDR3 DNA is TGTGCCAGTAGTATAGCCGGCTCCTACACAGATACGCAGTATTTT. Translated, it gives CASSIAGSYTDTQYF. The chain combines TRBV19 with TRBJ2-3; D gene uncertain. The CDR3 covers 15 residues. V lost 1 base, J lost 2 bases, and 10 bases lay in between. Germline V lookup: CDR1 LNHDA, CDR2 SQIVND (reference sequence).

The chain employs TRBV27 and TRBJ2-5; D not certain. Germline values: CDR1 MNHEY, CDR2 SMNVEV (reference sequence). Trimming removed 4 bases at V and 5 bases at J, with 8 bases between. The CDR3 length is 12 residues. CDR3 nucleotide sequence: TGTGCCAGCAGTTCCTACCGGGAGACCCAGTACTTC. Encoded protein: CASSSYRETQYF.

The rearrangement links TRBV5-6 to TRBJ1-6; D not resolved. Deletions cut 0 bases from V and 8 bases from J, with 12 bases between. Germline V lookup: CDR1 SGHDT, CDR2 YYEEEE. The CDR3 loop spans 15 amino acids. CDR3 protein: CASSLEVGIDSPLHF. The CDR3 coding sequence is TGTGCCAGCAGCTTGGAGGTTGGGATTGATTCACCCCTCCACTTT.

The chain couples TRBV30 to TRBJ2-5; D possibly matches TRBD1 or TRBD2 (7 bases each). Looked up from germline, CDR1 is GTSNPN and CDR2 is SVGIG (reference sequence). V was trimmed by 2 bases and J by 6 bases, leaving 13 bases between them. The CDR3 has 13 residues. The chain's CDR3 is CAWSLTGTKTQYF. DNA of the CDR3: TGTGCCTGGAGTCTGACAGGGACTAAGACCCAGTACTTC. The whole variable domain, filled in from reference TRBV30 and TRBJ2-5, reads SQTIHQWPATLVQPVGSPLSLECTVEGTSNPNLYWYRQAAGRGLQLLFYSVGIGQISSEVPQNLSASRPQDRQFILSSKKLLLSDSGFYLCAWSLTGTKTQYFGPGTRLLVL.

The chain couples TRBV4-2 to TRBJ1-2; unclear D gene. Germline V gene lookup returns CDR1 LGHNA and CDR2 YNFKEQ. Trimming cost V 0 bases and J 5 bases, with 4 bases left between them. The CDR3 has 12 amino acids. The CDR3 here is CASSQEFYGYTF. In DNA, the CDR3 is TGTGCCAGCAGCCAAGAGTTTTATGGCTACACCTTC.

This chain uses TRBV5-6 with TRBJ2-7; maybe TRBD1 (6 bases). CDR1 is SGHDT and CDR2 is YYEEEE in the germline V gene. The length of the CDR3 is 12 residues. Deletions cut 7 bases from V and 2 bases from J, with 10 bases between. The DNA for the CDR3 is TGTGCCAGCGCCGGGACACCCTACGAGCAGTACTTC. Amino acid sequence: CASAGTPYEQYF.

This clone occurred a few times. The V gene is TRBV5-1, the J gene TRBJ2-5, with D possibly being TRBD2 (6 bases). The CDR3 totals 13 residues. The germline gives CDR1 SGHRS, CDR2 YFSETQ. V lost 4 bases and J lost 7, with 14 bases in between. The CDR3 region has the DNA TGCGCCAGCAGCCGGACCGACGGGGGGACCCAGTACTTC. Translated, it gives CASSRTDGGTQYF.

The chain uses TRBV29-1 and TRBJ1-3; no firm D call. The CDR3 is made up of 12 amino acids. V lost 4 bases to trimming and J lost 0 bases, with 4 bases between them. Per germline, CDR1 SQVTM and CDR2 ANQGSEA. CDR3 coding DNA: TGCAGCGTTGGGGGCTCTGGAAACACCATATATTTT. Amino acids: CSVGGSGNTIYF.

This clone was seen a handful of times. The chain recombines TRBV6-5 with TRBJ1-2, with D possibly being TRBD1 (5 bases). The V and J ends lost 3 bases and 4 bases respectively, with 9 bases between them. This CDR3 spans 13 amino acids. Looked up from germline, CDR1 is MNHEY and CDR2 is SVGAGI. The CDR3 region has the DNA TGTGCCAGCAGTTATCAGGGCTCCTATGGCTACACCTTC. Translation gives CASSYQGSYGYTF.

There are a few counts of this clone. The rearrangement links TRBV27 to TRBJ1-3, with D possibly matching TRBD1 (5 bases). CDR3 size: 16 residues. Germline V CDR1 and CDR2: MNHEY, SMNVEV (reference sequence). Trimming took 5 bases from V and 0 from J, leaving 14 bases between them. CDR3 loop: CASSPFDSGSGNTIYF. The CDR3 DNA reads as TGTGCCAGCAGTCCCTTTGACAGTGGCTCTGGAAACACCATATATTTT.

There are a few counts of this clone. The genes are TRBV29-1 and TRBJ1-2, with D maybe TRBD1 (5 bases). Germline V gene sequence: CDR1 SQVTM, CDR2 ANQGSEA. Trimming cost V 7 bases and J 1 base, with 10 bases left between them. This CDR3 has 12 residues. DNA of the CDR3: TGCAGCGGCCGGGACGGTAACTATGGCTACACCTTC. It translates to CSGRDGNYGYTF.

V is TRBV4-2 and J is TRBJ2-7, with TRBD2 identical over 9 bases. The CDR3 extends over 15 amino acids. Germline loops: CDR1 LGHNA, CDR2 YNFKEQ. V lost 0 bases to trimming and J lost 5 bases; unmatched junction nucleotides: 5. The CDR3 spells CASSQDSQRGDEQYF. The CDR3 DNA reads TGTGCCAGCAGCCAAGATTCCCAGCGGGGGGACGAGCAGTACTTC.